The clone carrying this T cell receptor (beta chain) was seen more than once but under ten times. As yet, its antigen is unknown. At collection, donors were nominally healthy, but unrecorded immune exposures were probable. CDR3 size: 15 residues. Trimming left V 5 bases short and J 4 bases short, with 17 bases between. The germline V gene has CDR1 SGHVS and CDR2 FNYEAQ. PCR used 60 Vbeta primers and 13 Jbeta primers. Clones were sequenced by immunoSEQ multiplex PCR, and TCRdb holds only the in-frame ones, with some missing. The table has 86,000 or so clones, around 79% seen once. This sample was included in a study of cytomegalovirus exposure and HLA in healthy donors. Study-wide results and limits: In most subjects, TCR beta sequences reportedly gave accurate predictions of HLA-A and HLA-B alleles.

Sequencing was done on a sample of PBMCs. The receptor's source is a woman between 35 and 50 years old in good health and CMV-seropositive. V gene TRBV7-6 combines with J gene TRBJ1-1; tentative D call: TRBD1 (6 bases). CDR3 coding DNA: TGTGCCAGCAGCGTCGATACAGGGATAAGCACTGAAGCTTTCTTT. Amino acid sequence: CASSVDTGISTEAFF.